This T cell receptor (beta chain) was documented in a study of T-cell memory formation after mild COVID-19. With 5 bases removed from V and 9 bases from J, the gap between germline ends came to 20 bases. CDR3 length: 15 amino acids. TCRdb reprocessed the 5' RACE reads with MiXCR, giving one entry per CDR3 protein. Altogether some 260,000 distinct CDR3 sequences are present, 15% to 20% being singletons, with the ten largest covering approximately 3.5%. This chain links TRBV12-3 or TRBV12-4 with TRBJ2-1; TRBD1 is a possible D gene (6 bases). This receptor was obtained from a man aged 18 to 35 who had mild COVID-19 (a few samples of this study predate the infection). Cell type and time point are not known. The sequenced sample consisted of PBMCs or a T cell subset sorted from them (not recorded which). CDR3 in amino acids: CASSVGQLIVGEQFF. The CDR3 DNA reads as TGTGCCAGCAGTGTAGGACAGTTAATTGTCGGTGAGCAGTTCTTC.